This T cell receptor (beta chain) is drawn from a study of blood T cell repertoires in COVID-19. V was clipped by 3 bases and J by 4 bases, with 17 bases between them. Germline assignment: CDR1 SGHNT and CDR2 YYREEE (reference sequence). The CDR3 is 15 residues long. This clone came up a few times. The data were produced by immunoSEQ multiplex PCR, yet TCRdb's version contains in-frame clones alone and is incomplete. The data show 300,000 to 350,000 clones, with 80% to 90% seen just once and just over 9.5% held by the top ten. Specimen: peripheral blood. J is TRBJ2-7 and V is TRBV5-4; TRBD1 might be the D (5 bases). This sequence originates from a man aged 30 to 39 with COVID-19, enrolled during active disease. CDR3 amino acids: CASSYSQGRVYEQYF. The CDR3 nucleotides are TGTGCCAGCAGCTATTCCCAGGGTAGGGTTTACGAGCAGTACTTC.